This is a list of T cell receptor beta chains from one sample in a study of CXCR3-negative and CXCR3-positive naive CD8 T cells. Reanalyzing the 5' RACE reads, TCRdb keeps one entry per CDR3 protein, without DNA. This sample's table has tens of thousands of distinct CDR3 sequences. The specimen was memory CD8+ T cells from blood. These receptors all come from a human donor in good health. Some clones in this sample may be carry-over from other donors' samples. CDR3s include the opening cysteine and the closing phenylalanine or tryptophan. A row's size may be missing; if present it is once, few, many or a size class.

v_gene,j_gene,abundance,CDR3aa
TRBV10-2,TRBJ2-4,NA,CASLLADKNIQYF
TRBV5-4,TRBJ2-5,NA,CASSIILGKTQYF
TRBV7-3,TRBJ2-3,NA,CASSFIVGDTQYF
TRBV4-3,TRBJ2-6,NA,CASSPLTLDTGNVLTF
TRBV4-3,TRBJ2-5,NA,CASSQEVTSGGPWTQYF
TRBV29-1,TRBJ2-7,NA,CSVEVPVSYEQYF
TRBV7-8,TRBJ2-1,NA,CASSPPGEQFF
TRBV20-1,TRBJ2-5,NA,CSARDPPSGIRSQETQYF
TRBV7-9,TRBJ2-5,medium-sized,CASSPRTSGALMGQYF
TRBV7-9,TRBJ2-5,NA,CASSLALETQYF
TRBV3-1,TRBJ2-7,NA,CASSPRTSGSYEQYF
TRBV4-1,TRBJ2-7,medium-sized,CASSQEKTAPSYEQYF
TRBV28,TRBJ1-2,NA,CASTAQGSNYGYTF
TRBV5-1,TRBJ2-7,NA,CASSVGGSYEQYF
TRBV5-1,TRBJ1-1,NA,CASSLEGTNTEAFF
TRBV29-1,TRBJ1-1,NA,CSVPRDLGNTEAFF
TRBV11-2,TRBJ2-2,NA,CASGHGIGGRPNTGELFF
TRBV11-2,TRBJ1-4,NA,CASSATRAEKLFF
TRBV29-1,TRBJ1-6,NA,CSVRTSTNSPLHF
TRBV4-3,TRBJ2-1,NA,CASSSTSFLNEQFF
TRBV4-1,TRBJ2-1,NA,CASSQGTGLNEQFF
TRBV14,TRBJ2-7,NA,CASSVGQGFEQYF
TRBV25-1,TRBJ2-1,NA,CATRTSGANEQFF
TRBV7-9,TRBJ1-2,medium-sized,CASTKQNDYGYTF
TRBV4-2,TRBJ2-7,NA,CASSQDRDFTYEQYF
TRBV27,TRBJ2-7,NA,CASSLSGSSYEQYF
TRBV10-3,TRBJ2-7,NA,CAISEEGYEQYF